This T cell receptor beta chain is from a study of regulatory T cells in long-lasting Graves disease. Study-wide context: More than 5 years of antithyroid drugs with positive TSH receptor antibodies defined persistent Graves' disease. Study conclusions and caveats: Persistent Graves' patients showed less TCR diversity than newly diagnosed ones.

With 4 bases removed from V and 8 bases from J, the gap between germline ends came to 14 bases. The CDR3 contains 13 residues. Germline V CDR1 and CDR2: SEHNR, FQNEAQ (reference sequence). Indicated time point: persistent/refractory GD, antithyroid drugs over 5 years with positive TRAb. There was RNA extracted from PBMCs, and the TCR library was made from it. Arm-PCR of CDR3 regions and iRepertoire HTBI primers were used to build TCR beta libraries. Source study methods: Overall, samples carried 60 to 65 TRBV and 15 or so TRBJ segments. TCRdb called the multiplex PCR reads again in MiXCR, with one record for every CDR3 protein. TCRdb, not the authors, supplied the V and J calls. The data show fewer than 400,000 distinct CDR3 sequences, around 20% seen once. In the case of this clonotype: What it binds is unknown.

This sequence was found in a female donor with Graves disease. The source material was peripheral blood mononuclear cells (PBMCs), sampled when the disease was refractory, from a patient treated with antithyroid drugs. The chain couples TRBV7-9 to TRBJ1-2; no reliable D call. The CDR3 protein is CASSSSSAWGYTF. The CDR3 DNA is TGTGCCAGCAGCTCCTCGAGCGCCTGGGGCTACACCTTC.